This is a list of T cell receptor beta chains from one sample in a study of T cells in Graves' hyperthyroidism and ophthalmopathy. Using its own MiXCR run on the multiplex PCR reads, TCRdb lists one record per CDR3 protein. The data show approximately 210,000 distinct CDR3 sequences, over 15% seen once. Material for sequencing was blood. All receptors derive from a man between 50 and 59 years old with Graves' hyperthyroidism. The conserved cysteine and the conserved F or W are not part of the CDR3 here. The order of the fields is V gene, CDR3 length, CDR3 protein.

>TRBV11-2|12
ASSAGLAKRRQF
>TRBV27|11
ASRRGHGYEQY
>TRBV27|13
ASSLSWGANTEAF
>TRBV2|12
ASSEVFSSYEQY
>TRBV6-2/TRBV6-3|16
ASSYSRERSISYNEQF
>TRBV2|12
ASNNFQTTDTQY
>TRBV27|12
ASSPARDSYEQY
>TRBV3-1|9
ASSQMYEQF
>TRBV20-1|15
SDTPGLAGGICYEQY
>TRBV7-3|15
ASSLGGQPSDTGELF
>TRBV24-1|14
ATLRGNSEYTDTQY
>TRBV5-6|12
ASSLPGTGVGAF
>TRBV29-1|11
SVGQGANGELF
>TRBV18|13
ASSPRAAGEETQY
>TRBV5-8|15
ASSRRTSGRTTDTQY
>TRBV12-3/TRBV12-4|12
ASIHSGLENTQY
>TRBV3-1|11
ASSLGRIYEQY
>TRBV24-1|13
ATGDGSDFQETQY
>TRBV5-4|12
ASSLRGQGTEAF
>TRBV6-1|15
ASSPFSSASSYNEQF
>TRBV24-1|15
ATSGPAGQPNTGELF
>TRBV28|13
ASSFRQGGNQPQH
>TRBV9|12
ASTGTGGDSLLH